Sequencing of this TCR beta chain was carried out in a study of cytomegalovirus exposure and HLA in healthy donors. Study-wide findings and caveats: The study listed around 150 cytomegalovirus-associated TCR beta chains. TCR beta V- and J-gene trimming, according to a later analysis, was linked to a missense DCLRE1C variant.

This clone was counted a few times. Its antigen is unknown. PCR involved 60 Vbeta and 13 Jbeta primers. Libraries were prepared by immunoSEQ multiplex PCR; TCRdb keeps only in-frame clonotypes and omits some of them. The table lists 150,000 to 200,000 clones, around 85% of them singletons. The donors gave bone marrow, and they were healthy. This clonotype was sampled from a man aged 45-65 years in good health and CMV-seropositive. The sample consisted of PBMCs.

The CDR3 DNA follows: TGTGCCTGGAGCCGAAGGGGCTACGAGCAGTACTTC. Amino acids: CAWSRRGYEQYF. J is TRBJ2-7 and V is TRBV30, with D perhaps matching TRBD1 (5 bases). V was pared by 3 bases and J by 3 bases, with 9 bases between. CDR1 and CDR2 (germline): GTSNPN, SVGIG (reference sequence). This CDR3 has 12 residues.